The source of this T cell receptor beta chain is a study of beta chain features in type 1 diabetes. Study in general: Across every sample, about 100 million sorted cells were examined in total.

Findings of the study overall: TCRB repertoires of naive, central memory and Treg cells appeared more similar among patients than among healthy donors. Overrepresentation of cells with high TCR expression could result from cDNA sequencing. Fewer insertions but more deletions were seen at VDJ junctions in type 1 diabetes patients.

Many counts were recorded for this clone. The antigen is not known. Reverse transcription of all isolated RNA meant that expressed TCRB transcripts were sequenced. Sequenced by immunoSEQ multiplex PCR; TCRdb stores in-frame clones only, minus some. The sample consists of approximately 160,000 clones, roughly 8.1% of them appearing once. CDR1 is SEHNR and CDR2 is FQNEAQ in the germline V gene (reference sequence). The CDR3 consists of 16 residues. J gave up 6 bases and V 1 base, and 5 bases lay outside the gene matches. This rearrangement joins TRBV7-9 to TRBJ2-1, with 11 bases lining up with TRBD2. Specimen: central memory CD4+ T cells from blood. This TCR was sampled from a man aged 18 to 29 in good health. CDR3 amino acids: CASSLDLAGGFNEQFF. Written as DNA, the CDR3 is TGTGCCAGCAGCTTAGACCTAGCGGGAGGTTTCAATGAGCAGTTCTTC.